Presented here are 14 T cell receptor beta chains from one specimen sequenced in a study of cytomegalovirus exposure and HLA in healthy donors (dated by TCRdb to the late 2010s). The protocol used for the library was the immunoSEQ multiplex PCR assay. For the multiplex PCR, a mixture combining 60 forward primers for TCR Vbeta segments and 13 reverse primers for TCR Jbeta segments was used. TCRdb retrieved this table from immuneACCESS and kept in-frame rearrangements only. Not all clones are present; in checked studies, unresolved V genes account for under half, and no reason is known for the remainder. The sample profile shows 140,000 or so clones; 61% of them were found once. The top ten clonotypes cover approximately 1.8% of the sample. The sequenced sample consisted of PBMCs. The source of these receptors is a male donor in good health and CMV-seronegative.

The chain carries TRBV5-1 and TRBJ2-3; the D gene is possibly TRBD1 (5 bases). This CDR3 contains 15 residues. Germline V gene lookup returns CDR1 SGHRS and CDR2 YFSETQ. V was trimmed by 0 bases and J by 2 bases, leaving 10 bases between them. CDR3: CASSLARQSTDTQYF. The CDR3 DNA reads as TGCGCCAGCAGCTTGGCCCGACAGTCCACAGATACGCAGTATTTT.

This rearrangement joins TRBV7-3 to TRBJ2-3, with 11 bases fitting TRBD1. The J segment lost 6 bases and the V segment lost 11 bases, leaving 10 bases of the junction unmatched. Germline V CDR1 and CDR2: SGHTA, FQGTGA. CDR3 size: 14 residues. The CDR3 DNA reads as TGTGCCTCCCGGGGGACAGGGGGAGGGGATACGCAGTATTTT. This translates into CASRGTGGGDTQYF.

J is TRBJ2-1 and V is TRBV10-1; 8 positions agree with TRBD2. J lost 7 bases, V lost 2 bases, and 7 bases had no gene match. Per the germline V gene, CDR1 is WNHNN and CDR2 is SYGVQD (reference sequence). This CDR3 is built from 15 residues. The CDR3 here is CASSEGSGGHNEQFF. CDR3 nucleotide sequence: TGCGCCAGCAGTGAGGGTTCGGGGGGGCATAATGAGCAGTTCTTC.

The sample holds one count of this clone. J is TRBJ1-2 and V is TRBV25-1; D not certain. The CDR3 loop spans 15 amino acids. CDR1 is MGHDK and CDR2 is SYGVNS in the germline V gene. V was clipped by 1 base and J by 2 bases, with 11 bases between them. The chain's CDR3 is CASSELGGRNYGYTF. The CDR3 region has the DNA TGTGCCAGCAGTGAATTGGGAGGCCGCAACTATGGCTACACCTTC.

Only a few counts were recorded for this clone. The CDR3 sequence: CALDMGQGGQPQHF. The CDR3 nucleotides are TGTGCCCTAGACATGGGGCAGGGTGGCCAGCCCCAGCATTTT. The V gene is TRBV6-1, the J gene TRBJ1-5; D might be TRBD1 (5 bases). The CDR3 contains 14 residues. The germline CDR1 and CDR2 sequences are MNHNS and SASEGT. V was trimmed by 11 bases and J by 7 bases, leaving 21 bases between them.

V gene TRBV6-1 combines with J gene TRBJ2-7; unclear D gene. From germline, CDR1 is MNHNS and CDR2 SASEGT. The V gene lost 6 bases and the J gene lost 3 bases, with 9 bases spanning the gap. The CDR3 covers 12 residues. CDR3 DNA: TGTGCCAGCAGCGGCGACATCTACGAGCAGTACTTC. It codes for CASSGDIYEQYF.

To note about this clone: This specimen includes other DNA sequences encoding the same CDR3. The V gene is TRBV27, the J gene TRBJ1-5, with D tentatively TRBD1 (5 bases). The CDR3 is made up of 12 amino acids. Deletions cut 2 bases from V and 6 bases from J, with 5 bases between. Per germline, CDR1 MNHEY and CDR2 SMNVEV (reference sequence). The CDR3 region has the DNA TGTGCCAGCAGTTTACAGGGTCAGCCCCAGCATTTT. This gives the protein CASSLQGQPQHF.

The J gene is TRBJ2-5, the V gene TRBV18; 7 bases align to TRBD1. This CDR3 has 16 amino acids. Germline V gene data show CDR1 as KGHSH and CDR2 as LQKENI. The V gene end was trimmed by 3 bases and the J gene end by 2 bases; junction bases not matched to a gene: 9. CDR3 bases: TGTGCCAGCTCACCCTCCCGGGACAGACCTCAAGAGACCCAGTACTTC. As protein: CASSPSRDRPQETQYF.

This clone occurred a few times. The V call is TRBV6-5, the J call TRBJ1-3, with a tentative D call TRBD1 (6 bases). Trimming took off 6 bases at V and 5 bases at J, with 8 bases between the two ends. The CDR3 covers 12 residues. Germline CDR1 and CDR2: MNHEY and SVGAGI. DNA for the CDR3: TGTGCCAGCAGACAGGGCAGAAACACCATATATTTT. Translating it yields CASRQGRNTIYF.

V usage is TRBV28 and J usage is TRBJ1-5; D possibly corresponds to TRBD1 (6 bases). V was shortened by 10 bases and J by 0 bases, with 19 bases between the two germline ends. The CDR3 length is 16 residues. The germline V gene has CDR1 MDHEN and CDR2 SYDVKM. As DNA, the CDR3 is TGTGCCACCACCTCGGGACAACTTCCTAGCAATCAGCCCCAGCATTTT. It yields the protein CATTSGQLPSNQPQHF. The full variable domain, completed using reference TRBV28 and TRBJ1-5, is DVKVTQSSRYLVKRTGEKVFLECVQDMDHENMFWYRQDPGLGLRLIYFSYDVKMKEKGDIPEGYSVSREKKERFSLILESASTNQTSMYLCATTSGQLPSNQPQHFGDGTRLSIL.

V is TRBV7-3 and J is TRBJ2-1, with TRBD2 matching 10 bases. The germline V gene encodes CDR1 SGHTA and CDR2 FQGTGA. This CDR3 has 14 residues. Trimming at V came to 5 bases and at J to 7 bases, leaving 5 bases not matched to a gene. In nucleotides, the CDR3 is TGTGCCAGCAGCCCTAGCGGGGGACTGAATGAGCAGTTCTTC. As protein: CASSPSGGLNEQFF.

In this sample, this clone turned up a few times. The chain joins TRBV5-8 to TRBJ2-3, with unresolved D. Germline CDR1 reads SGHTS; CDR2 reads YDEGEE. The CDR3 is 13 residues long. V gave up 0 bases and J gave up 2 bases, with 4 bases separating them. The CDR3 sequence: CASSLGATDTQYF. DNA of the CDR3: TGTGCCAGCAGCTTGGGCGCCACAGATACGCAGTATTTT.

This clone was seen a few times. The chain is built from TRBV7-6 and TRBJ2-7, with 16 bases identical to TRBD2. The J segment lost 4 bases and the V segment lost 5 bases, leaving 14 bases of the junction unmatched. The CDR3 covers 19 residues. CDR1 SGHVS and CDR2 FNYEAQ come from the germline V gene. This CDR3 reads CASSPQVAGLAGGSYEQYF. For the CDR3, the DNA is TGTGCCAGCAGCCCACAAGTGGCGGGACTAGCGGGGGGGAGTTACGAGCAGTACTTC.

The genes are TRBV19 and TRBJ2-3; tentative D call: TRBD2 (5 bases). Germline V gene sequence: CDR1 LNHDA, CDR2 SQIVND (reference sequence). There are 15 residues in the CDR3. Trimming cost V 3 bases and J 2 bases, with 12 bases left between them. The CDR3 DNA sequence: TGTGCCAGTAGTATTCCGGGAAGGCTCACAGATACGCAGTATTTT. It translates to CASSIPGRLTDTQYF.